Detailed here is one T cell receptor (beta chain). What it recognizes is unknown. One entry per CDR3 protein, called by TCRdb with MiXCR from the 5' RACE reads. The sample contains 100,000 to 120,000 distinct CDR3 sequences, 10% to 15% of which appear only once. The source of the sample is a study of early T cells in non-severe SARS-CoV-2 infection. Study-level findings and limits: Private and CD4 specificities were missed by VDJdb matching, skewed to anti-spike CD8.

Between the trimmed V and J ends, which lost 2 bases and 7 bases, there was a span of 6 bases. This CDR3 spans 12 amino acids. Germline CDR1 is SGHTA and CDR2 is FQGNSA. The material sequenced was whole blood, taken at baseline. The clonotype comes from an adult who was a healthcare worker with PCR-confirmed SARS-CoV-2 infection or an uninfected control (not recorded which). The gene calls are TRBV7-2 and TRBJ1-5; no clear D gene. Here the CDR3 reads CASSLTGQPQHF. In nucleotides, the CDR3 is TGTGCCAGCAGCTTAACGGGGCAGCCCCAGCATTTT. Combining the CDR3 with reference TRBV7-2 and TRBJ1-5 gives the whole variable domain GAGVSQSPSNKVTEKGKDVELRCDPISGHTALYWYRQSLGQGLEFLIYFQGNSAPDKSGLPSDRFSAERTGGSVSTLTIQRTQQEDSAVYLCASSLTGQPQHFGDGTRLSIL.